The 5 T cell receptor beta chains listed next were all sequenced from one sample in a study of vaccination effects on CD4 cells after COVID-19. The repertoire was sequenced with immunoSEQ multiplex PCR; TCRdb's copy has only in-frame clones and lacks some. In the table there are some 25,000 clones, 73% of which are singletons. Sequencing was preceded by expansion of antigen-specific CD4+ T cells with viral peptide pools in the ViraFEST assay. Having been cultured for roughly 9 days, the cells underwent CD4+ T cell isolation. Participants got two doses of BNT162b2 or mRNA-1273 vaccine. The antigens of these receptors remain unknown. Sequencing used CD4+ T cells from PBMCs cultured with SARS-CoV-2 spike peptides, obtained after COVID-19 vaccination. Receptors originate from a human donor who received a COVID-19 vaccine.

The CDR3 DNA is TGTGCCTGGAGTGTACAGCCAGGGGAAGAGACCCAGTACTTC. As protein: CAWSVQPGEETQYF. J is TRBJ2-5 and V is TRBV30; D might be TRBD1 (6 bases). This CDR3 spans 14 amino acids. The V gene lost 0 bases and the J gene lost 3 bases, with 11 bases spanning the gap. In germline, CDR1 is GTSNPN, CDR2 SVGIG (reference sequence).

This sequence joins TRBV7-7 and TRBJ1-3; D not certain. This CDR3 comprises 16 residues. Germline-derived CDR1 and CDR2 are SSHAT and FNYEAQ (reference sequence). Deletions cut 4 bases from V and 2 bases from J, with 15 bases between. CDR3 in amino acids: CASSSSPGFTGNTIYF. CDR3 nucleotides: TGTGCCAGCAGCTCCTCCCCGGGATTTACTGGAAACACCATATATTTT. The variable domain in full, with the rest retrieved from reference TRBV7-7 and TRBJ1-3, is GAGVSQSPRYKVTKRGQDVTLRCDPISSHATLYWYQQALGQGPEFLTYFNYEAQPDKSGLPSDRFSAERPEGSISTLTIQRTEQRDSAMYRCASSSSPGFTGNTIYFGEGSWLTVV.

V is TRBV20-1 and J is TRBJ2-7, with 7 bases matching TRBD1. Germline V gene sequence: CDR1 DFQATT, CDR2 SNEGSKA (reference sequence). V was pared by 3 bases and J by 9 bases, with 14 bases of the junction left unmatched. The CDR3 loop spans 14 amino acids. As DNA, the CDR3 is TGCAGTGCTAGTTTAACCCAGGGGGTATCTGCGCAGTACTTC. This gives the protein CSASLTQGVSAQYF.

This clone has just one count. The CDR3 sequence is CASSLNYKASSYNSPLHF. DNA of the CDR3: TGCGCCAGCAGCTTAAATTATAAGGCGAGCTCCTATAATTCACCCCTCCACTTT. The chain links TRBV5-1 to TRBJ1-6; D not certain. The V gene's germline CDR1 is SGHRS and CDR2 YFSETQ. Trimming pared 2 bases from V and 0 bases from J, leaving 15 bases between. The CDR3 loop spans 18 amino acids.

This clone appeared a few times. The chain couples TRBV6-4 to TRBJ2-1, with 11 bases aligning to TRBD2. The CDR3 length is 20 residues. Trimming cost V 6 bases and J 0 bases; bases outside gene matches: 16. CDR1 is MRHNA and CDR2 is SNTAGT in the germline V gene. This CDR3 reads CASRPLTSGIRDGSYNEQFF. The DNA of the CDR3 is TGTGCCAGCAGGCCTTTGACTAGCGGGATCCGAGATGGCTCCTACAATGAGCAGTTCTTC.